This T cell receptor beta chain was observed in a study of OX40 agonist ivuxolimab in advanced cancers. About the study: Partial responses were seen in three patients, one with hepatocellular carcinoma and two with cutaneous melanoma. Study results and limitations: CD4+ and CD8+ blood T cells expanded clonally by week 6 at 0.1 to 3.0 mg/kg. Low normalized clonal expansion also occurred in some nonresponding patients. Not determined was the antigen specificity of the expanded peripheral T cells.

Profiled with immunoSEQ multiplex PCR; TCRdb holds only in-frame clones, not every one. Found here are under 45,000 clones, 85% of them singletons; the top ten hold approximately 37%. As concerns this clone: Its antigen is unidentified.

Germline CDR1 and CDR2: SQVTM and ANQGSEA. V was clipped by 1 base and J by 2 bases, with 12 bases between them. This CDR3 contains 15 residues. The sequences come from CD4+ or CD8+ T cells sorted from blood, collected in a trial of the OX40 agonist ivuxolimab. This chain connects TRBV29-1 to TRBJ1-3; D may be TRBD1 (5 bases). This TCR was recovered from an adult with an advanced solid tumor such as melanoma, head and neck, liver or kidney cancer. The DNA of the CDR3 is TGCAGCGTTGAAGCTCCGGCAGGGACTGGAAACACCATATATTTT. This translates into CSVEAPAGTGNTIYF. Full variable domain (missing parts from reference TRBV29-1 and TRBJ1-3): SAVISQKPSRDICQRGTSLTIQCQVDSQVTMMFWYRQQPGQSLTLIATANQGSEATYESGFVIDKFPISRPNLTFSTLTVSNMSPEDSSIYLCSVEAPAGTGNTIYFGEGSWLTVV.